The 28 T cell receptor beta chains listed next were all sequenced from one sample in a study of OX40 agonist ivuxolimab in advanced cancers. Repertoires were generated with immunoSEQ multiplex PCR, while TCRdb's copy carries only in-frame clones and drops some. The table includes some 45,000 clones, over 60% detected once. The sample here was CD4+ or CD8+ T cells sorted from blood, taken in a trial of the OX40 agonist ivuxolimab. The receptors here all came from an adult with an advanced solid tumor such as melanoma, head and neck, liver or kidney cancer.

The chain couples TRBV23-1 to TRBJ2-1; 12 bases map to TRBD2. TRBV23-1 is recorded as an ORF, its role being uncertain. This CDR3 has 15 residues. After removal of 6 bases from V and 12 bases from J, the junction contained 12 bases not matched to a gene. CDR3 nucleotides: TGCGCCAGCAGCCCCGCTAGCGGGAGGGCCGGGAGGCAGTTCTTC. This sequence encodes CASSPASGRAGRQFF.

This sequence joins TRBV7-6 and TRBJ1-5, with a tentative D call TRBD1 (5 bases). Per germline, CDR1 SGHVS and CDR2 FNYEAQ. V lost 0 bases and J 4 bases, leaving 7 bases between the germline ends. The CDR3 is 14 amino acids. This CDR3 is CASSLAGENQPQHF. Written as DNA, the CDR3 is TGTGCCAGCAGCTTAGCGGGGGAGAATCAGCCCCAGCATTTT.

This chain joins TRBV5-1 and TRBJ2-3, with D unclear. Germline V gene lookup returns CDR1 SGHRS and CDR2 YFSETQ. CDR3 length: 12 residues. V was pared by 3 bases and J by 6 bases, with 8 bases between. CDR3 in amino acids: CASSSDLDTQYF. Written as DNA, the CDR3 is TGCGCCAGCAGCTCGGATTTGGATACGCAGTATTTT.

The chain recombines TRBV11-2 with TRBJ1-3; D gene uncertain. This CDR3 has 15 amino acids. Germline V gives CDR1 SGHAT, CDR2 FQNNGV. V lost 1 base, J lost 2 bases, and 9 bases lay in between. The CDR3 sequence is CASSLGVLTGNTIYF. The CDR3 region has the DNA TGTGCCAGCAGCTTAGGGGTCCTGACTGGAAACACCATATATTTT.

The genes are TRBV7-9 and TRBJ2-3; 10 nucleotides line up with TRBD2. Germline V gene data show CDR1 as SEHNR and CDR2 as FQNEAQ (reference sequence). With V trimmed by 3 bases and J by 6 bases, 6 bases remained unmatched. This CDR3 comprises 15 residues. DNA for the CDR3: TGTGCCAGCAGCTTCGGTCTAGCGGGAGCCGATACGCAGTATTTT. It encodes CASSFGLAGADTQYF.

J is TRBJ2-3 and V is TRBV10-2, with TRBD2 identical over 8 bases. The CDR3 is 14 residues long. V shed 4 bases, J shed 5 bases, and the junction held 5 bases outside the gene matches. Germline V gene sequence: CDR1 WSHSY, CDR2 SAAADI. The CDR3 bases are TGCGCCAGCAGTGCGACTAGCGCGATAGATACGCAGTATTTT. Amino acids: CASSATSAIDTQYF.

V and J are TRBV10-2 and TRBJ2-7; TRBD2 agrees at 7 bases. Germline CDR1 reads WSHSY; CDR2 reads SAAADI. The J segment lost 2 bases and the V segment lost 6 bases, leaving 7 bases of the junction unmatched. CDR3 length equals 14 residues. This CDR3 is CASRPAGNPYEQYF. The CDR3 nucleotides are TGCGCCAGCAGACCAGCGGGAAACCCCTACGAGCAGTACTTC.

This rearrangement joins TRBV2 to TRBJ2-1; 12 bases are shared with TRBD2. Germline CDR1 SNHLY, CDR2 FYNNEI. V lost 6 bases, J lost 15 bases, and 9 bases stayed unmatched. The length of the CDR3 is 13 residues. CDR3 protein: CASSQGLAGFGFF. The CDR3 DNA follows: TGTGCCAGCAGCCAAGGACTAGCGGGATTTGGGTTCTTC.

The chain recombines TRBV6-6 with TRBJ1-1; weak D call: TRBD1 (5 bases). CDR1 and CDR2 (germline): MNHNY, SVGAGI (reference sequence). Trimming removed 6 bases at V and 4 bases at J, with 15 bases between. The CDR3 is 14 amino acids. CDR3 amino acids: CASSPRGWSTEAFF. In nucleotides, the CDR3 is TGTGCCAGCAGCCCCCGGGGCTGGAGCACTGAAGCTTTCTTT.

This clone was observed a handful of times. V and J are TRBV7-2 and TRBJ2-1, with D perhaps TRBD1 (6 bases). Trimming pared 1 base from V and 6 bases from J, leaving 13 bases between. There are 15 residues in the CDR3. Germline V lookup: CDR1 SGHTA, CDR2 FQGNSA. CDR3 sequence (DNA): TGTGCCAGCAGCTTAGGGGGCACAGGGCCCAATGAGCAGTTCTTC. This gives the protein CASSLGGTGPNEQFF.

V gene TRBV6-1 combines with J gene TRBJ2-3; D is perhaps TRBD1 (5 bases). Germline V gene lookup returns CDR1 MNHNS and CDR2 SASEGT. The CDR3 runs to 15 residues. V was cut by 6 bases and J by 2 bases, with 15 bases left in between. The CDR3 spells CASSPTTAPTDTQYF. Written as DNA, the CDR3 is TGTGCCAGCAGCCCAACGACAGCTCCCACAGATACGCAGTATTTT.

Of note for this clone: Other DNA sequences of this sample code for an identical CDR3. The rearrangement uses TRBV11-2 and TRBJ2-5, with D uncertain. The germline V gene has CDR1 SGHAT and CDR2 FQNNGV. The CDR3 extends over 11 amino acids. Trimming took off 3 bases at V and 4 bases at J, with 3 bases between the two ends. CDR3 sequence (DNA): TGTGCCAGCAGCTTTGGAGAGACCCAGTACTTC. Translated: CASSFGETQYF.

This chain joins TRBV6-5 and TRBJ1-1, with D unclear. The CDR3 runs to 13 residues. Looked up from germline, CDR1 is MNHEY and CDR2 is SVGAGI. Trimming pared 2 bases from V and 6 bases from J, leaving 10 bases between. The CDR3 DNA reads TGTGCCAGCAGTTACACCCGGGTTTCTGAAGCTTTCTTT. Translating it yields CASSYTRVSEAFF.

CDR3 DNA: TGTGCCAGCAGCCCAGAGAGGGCCTACAATGAGCAGTTCTTC. Its protein is CASSPERAYNEQFF. The chain couples TRBV7-2 to TRBJ2-1; possible D gene TRBD2, 5 bases. The CDR3 is 14 residues long. Between the trimmed V and J ends, which lost 5 bases and 2 bases, there was a span of 10 bases. Per germline, CDR1 SGHTA and CDR2 FQGNSA.

This chain uses TRBV18 with TRBJ2-7; TRBD1 matches 8 bases. The ends lost 3 bases at V and 3 bases at J; junction bases unmatched: 4. CDR1 KGHSH and CDR2 LQKENI come from the germline V gene. The CDR3 runs to 14 residues. CDR3 bases: TGTGCCAGCTCACCGACAGGGGTTCGCTACGAGCAGTACTTC. As protein: CASSPTGVRYEQYF.

This chain links TRBV14 with TRBJ2-1; D is unresolved. The germline V gene encodes CDR1 SGHDN and CDR2 FVKESK. The CDR3 length is 13 residues. Trimming took 4 bases from V and 4 from J, leaving 8 bases between them. The chain's CDR3 is CASSPLLYNEQFF. Written as DNA, the CDR3 is TGTGCCAGCAGCCCCCTCTTATACAATGAGCAGTTCTTC.

The chain combines TRBV27 with TRBJ2-5, with 8 bases matching TRBD2. Germline CDR1 and CDR2: MNHEY and SMNVEV (reference sequence). J lost 2 bases, V lost 2 bases, and 16 bases had no gene match. The CDR3 spans 19 residues. CDR3 bases: TGTGCCAGCAGTTTAAGGCCACTCCCCGTACTAGCGGCACAAGAGACCCAGTACTTC. Encoded protein: CASSLRPLPVLAAQETQYF.

CDR3 sequence reads: CASSLTGYEQYF. CDR3 nucleotide sequence: TGTGCCAGCAGCTTGACAGGCTACGAGCAGTACTTC. This sequence joins TRBV7-9 and TRBJ2-5; a weak D match, TRBD1 (6 bases). The J call may be mistaken, given a closer DNA end match to TRBJ2-7. The CDR3 runs 12 residues. Germline assignment: CDR1 SEHNR and CDR2 FQNEAQ (reference sequence).

In nucleotides, the CDR3 is TGTGCCAGCAGCTCTGACAGTTATGCTAACTATGGCTACACCTTC. The encoded protein is CASSSDSYANYGYTF. The V call is TRBV11-2, the J call TRBJ1-2, with a weak D call TRBD1 (5 bases). The CDR3 has 15 amino acids. Germline CDR1 reads SGHAT; CDR2 reads FQNNGV. Trimming cost V 4 bases and J 0 bases, with 12 bases left between them.

The V call is TRBV29-1, the J call TRBJ1-2, with D perhaps TRBD1 (5 bases). Deletions cut 7 bases from V and 2 bases from J, with 26 bases between. CDR1 and CDR2 (germline): SQVTM, ANQGSEA. The CDR3 spans 17 residues. CDR3 nucleotide sequence: TGCAGCGCCAGAAGAGAGGGGTCAGGAGGCTTAAACTATGGCTACACCTTC. The encoded protein is CSARREGSGGLNYGYTF.

This chain links TRBV5-8 with TRBJ2-5; a possible D gene is TRBD2 (5 bases). CDR3 length: 16 amino acids. V was trimmed by 7 bases and J by 5 bases, leaving 24 bases between them. Germline-derived CDR1 and CDR2 are SGHTS and YDEGEE. As DNA, the CDR3 is TGTGCCAGCGGATCATTAACGAGGGTTTATATGGAGACCCAGTACTTC. This encodes CASGSLTRVYMETQYF.

The chain uses TRBV30 and TRBJ2-7; either TRBD1 or TRBD2 may supply D (5 bases each). CDR1 is GTSNPN, CDR2 SVGIG, per germline (reference sequence). Trimming took off 0 bases at V and 1 base at J, with 13 bases between the two ends. CDR3 length equals 15 residues. CDR3 amino acids: CAWSVGWDGSYEQYF. CDR3 DNA sequence: TGTGCCTGGAGTGTAGGCTGGGACGGTTCCTACGAGCAGTACTTC. Full variable domain (outside the CDR3, taken from reference TRBV30 and TRBJ2-7): SQTIHQWPATLVQPVGSPLSLECTVEGTSNPNLYWYRQAAGRGLQLLFYSVGIGQISSEVPQNLSASRPQDRQFILSSKKLLLSDSGFYLCAWSVGWDGSYEQYFGPGTRLTVT.

The chain uses TRBV7-9 and TRBJ2-1, with D maybe TRBD2 (6 bases). The CDR3 extends over 17 amino acids. From germline, CDR1 is SEHNR and CDR2 FQNEAQ (reference sequence). V was pared by 5 bases and J by 5 bases, with 22 bases between. The CDR3 loop is CASSRRGGARADNEQFF. DNA for the CDR3: TGTGCCAGCAGCCGACGGGGCGGGGCGCGCGCGGACAATGAGCAGTTCTTC.

This chain joins TRBV5-1 and TRBJ2-1, with TRBD1 as a possible D gene (6 bases). V lost 6 bases, J lost 2 bases, and 12 bases lay in between. The V gene's germline CDR1 is SGHRS and CDR2 YFSETQ. This CDR3 is 14 amino acids long. This chain's CDR3 is CASNNRDPYNEQFF. CDR3 coding DNA: TGCGCCAGCAACAACAGGGACCCCTACAATGAGCAGTTCTTC.

This clone was picked up a small number of times. The chain links TRBV4-3 to TRBJ2-1; 9 bases map to TRBD1. J was trimmed by 5 bases and V by 4 bases; bases with no gene match: 6. Germline V gives CDR1 LGHNA, CDR2 YSLEER. The CDR3 covers 15 residues. CDR3 nucleotides: TGCGCCAGCAGCCGCAAGACAGGGGGAGACAATGAGCAGTTCTTC. Translation gives CASSRKTGGDNEQFF.

The chain combines TRBV28 with TRBJ1-6; perhaps TRBD1 as D (5 bases). Trimming removed 5 bases from V and 11 bases from J, with 22 bases in between. This CDR3 is 16 amino acids long. Germline assignment: CDR1 MDHEN and CDR2 SYDVKM. The CDR3 region is CASSPPAVQGETPLHF. For the CDR3, the DNA is TGTGCCAGCAGTCCCCCCGCAGTGCAGGGTGAGACACCCCTCCACTTT.

This rearrangement joins TRBV30 to TRBJ2-7, with D hard to call. CDR3 length: 12 residues. CDR1 and CDR2 (germline): GTSNPN, SVGIG (reference sequence). V was trimmed by 6 bases and J by 2 bases, leaving 11 bases between them. CDR3 bases: TGTGCCTGCTCAGAGAGCACCTACGAGCAGTACTTC. Its protein is CACSESTYEQYF.

The rearrangement uses TRBV28 and TRBJ1-1; D is perhaps TRBD1 (5 bases). V dropped 3 bases and J dropped 3 bases, with 11 bases sitting between them. Germline V gives CDR1 MDHEN, CDR2 SYDVKM. The CDR3 has 14 residues. The CDR3 nucleotides are TGTGCCAGCAGTTTTCAGGGAGGGTACACTGAAGCTTTCTTT. This translates into CASSFQGGYTEAFF.